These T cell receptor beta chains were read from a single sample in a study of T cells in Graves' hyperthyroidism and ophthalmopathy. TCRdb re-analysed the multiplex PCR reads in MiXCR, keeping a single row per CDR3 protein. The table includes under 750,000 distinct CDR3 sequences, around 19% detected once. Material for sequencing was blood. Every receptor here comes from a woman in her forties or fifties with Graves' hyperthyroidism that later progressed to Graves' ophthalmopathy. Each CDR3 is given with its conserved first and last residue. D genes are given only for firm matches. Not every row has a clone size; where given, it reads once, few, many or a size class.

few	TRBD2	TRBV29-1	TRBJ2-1	TGCAGCGTTGAACTCCCCGGCGGGGGGGCCGACAATGAGCAGTTCTTC	CSVELPGGGADNEQFF
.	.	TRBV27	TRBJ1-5	TGTGCCAGCAGTTTGCCAGGGGCTGATCAGCCCCAGCATTTT	CASSLPGADQPQHF
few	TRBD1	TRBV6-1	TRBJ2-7	TGTGCCAGCAGTAGACAGGGGGTCCGGAGCTACGAGCAGTACTTC	CASSRQGVRSYEQYF
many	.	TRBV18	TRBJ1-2	TGTGCCAGCTCACCACCTGGACCAACCTCTGGCTACACCTTC	CASSPPGPTSGYTF
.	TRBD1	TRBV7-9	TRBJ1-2	TGTGCCAGCAGCTTGGTCCAGGGGGAGACTGGCTACACCTTC	CASSLVQGETGYTF
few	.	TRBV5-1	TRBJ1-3	TGCGCCAGCAGCTTGGAGGCAGATCCCTCTGGAAACACCATATATTTT	CASSLEADPSGNTIYF
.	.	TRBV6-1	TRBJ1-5	TGTGCCAGCAGTCGGGGAGGGCGGACAGAGACATATCAGCCCCAGCATTTT	CASSRGGRTETYQPQHF
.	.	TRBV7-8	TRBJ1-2	TGTGCCAGCAGTTCGACAGCTTCCTATGGCTACACCTTC	CASSSTASYGYTF
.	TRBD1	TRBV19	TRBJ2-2	TGTGCCACCGCCAGGGGGCCTGACACCGGGGAGCTGTTTTTT	CATARGPDTGELFF
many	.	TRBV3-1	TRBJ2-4	TGTGCCAGCAGCCAAGTCGACATTCAGTACTTC	CASSQVDIQYF
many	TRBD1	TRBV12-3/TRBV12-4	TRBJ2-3	TGTGCCAGCAGTTCCGGGGGACAGGTCCGCACAGATACGCAGTATTTT	CASSSGGQVRTDTQYF